The source of this T cell receptor beta chain is a study of T cell responses to AZD1222 COVID-19 vaccine. Overall study: Timing groups of about 4 and about 12 weeks for second doses were pooled. Overall study findings and caveats: Along spike, vaccine-associated CD4 TCRs were found throughout, with dominance at 160-218 and 743-854. AZD1222 recipients seropositive at baseline numbered only six or seven. Clonal diversity was possibly underestimated; the donors were predominantly white British and more often female.

J lost 4 bases, V lost 3 bases, and 4 bases had no gene match. The CDR3 length is 16 residues. CDR1 and CDR2 from the germline V gene are SGHRS and YFSETQ. This clone was recorded a few times. Its antigen remains unknown. Some clones are missing from TCRdb's copy, which holds only in-frame ones; the method was immunoSEQ multiplex PCR. The sample includes about 170,000 clones, roughly nine tenths of them seen just once. The chain is built from TRBV5-1 and TRBJ2-3; 14 bases fit TRBD2. The clonotype comes from an adult in good health. The specimen comprised peripheral blood, sampled on day 0 of AZD1222 vaccination. CDR3 amino acids: CASSSGTSGSSDTQYF. Here the CDR3 DNA reads TGCGCCAGCAGCTCAGGGACTAGCGGGAGTTCAGATACGCAGTATTTT.